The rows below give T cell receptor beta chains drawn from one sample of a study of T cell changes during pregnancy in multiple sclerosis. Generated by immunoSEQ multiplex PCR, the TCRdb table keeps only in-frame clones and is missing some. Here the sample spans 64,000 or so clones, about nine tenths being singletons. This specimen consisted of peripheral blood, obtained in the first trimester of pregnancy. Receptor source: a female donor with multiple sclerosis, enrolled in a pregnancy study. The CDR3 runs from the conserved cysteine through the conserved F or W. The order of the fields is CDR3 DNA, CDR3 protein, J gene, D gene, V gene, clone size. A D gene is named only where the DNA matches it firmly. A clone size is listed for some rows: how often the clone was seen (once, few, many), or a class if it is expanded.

cdr3_nt: TGTGCCTGGAGTGTACTTCCGGGACACGATACGCAGTATTTT
cdr3_aa: CAWSVLPGHDTQYF
j_call: TRBJ2-3
d_call: .
v_call: TRBV30
clone_size: .

cdr3_nt: TGTGCCAGCCGATCCGGGACAGGCTACGAGCAGTACTTC
cdr3_aa: CASRSGTGYEQYF
j_call: TRBJ2-7
d_call: TRBD1
v_call: TRBV7-9
clone_size: .

cdr3_nt: TGTGCCAGCAGTTGGGGACAGTACAATGAGCAGTTCTTC
cdr3_aa: CASSWGQYNEQFF
j_call: TRBJ2-1
d_call: TRBD1
v_call: TRBV27
clone_size: .

cdr3_nt: TGTGCCAGCAGCTTAACAGGGGGCACAGATACGCAGTATTTT
cdr3_aa: CASSLTGGTDTQYF
j_call: TRBJ2-3
d_call: TRBD1
v_call: TRBV11-3
clone_size: .

cdr3_nt: TGTGCCAGCAGCCTTAGTTCGGGAGGGCTAAACACCATATATTTT
cdr3_aa: CASSLSSGGLNTIYF
j_call: TRBJ1-3
d_call: .
v_call: TRBV11-2
clone_size: .

cdr3_nt: TGTGCCAGCTCACCCGGGACAGGATTCACCGGGGAGCTGTTTTTT
cdr3_aa: CASSPGTGFTGELFF
j_call: TRBJ2-2
d_call: TRBD1
v_call: TRBV18
clone_size: .

cdr3_nt: TGCGCCAGCAGTGAAGCGGCGGTAAGCTCCTACAATGAGCAGTTCTTC
cdr3_aa: CASSEAAVSSYNEQFF
j_call: TRBJ2-1
d_call: .
v_call: TRBV10-2
clone_size: .

cdr3_nt: TGCGCCAGCAGCTACAGGGCCCAGAACACTGAAGCTTTCTTT
cdr3_aa: CASSYRAQNTEAFF
j_call: TRBJ1-1
d_call: .
v_call: TRBV5-1
clone_size: .

cdr3_nt: TGTGCCAGCAGCTTAAACCTAGCGGAGGTCACCTCCTACGAGCAGTACTTC
cdr3_aa: CASSLNLAEVTSYEQYF
j_call: TRBJ2-7
d_call: TRBD2
v_call: TRBV11-1
clone_size: .

cdr3_nt: TGTGCCAGCAGTTTAGTGCCCCCAACCGGGACAGGGTCCGGCGAGCAGTACTTC
cdr3_aa: CASSLVPPTGTGSGEQYF
j_call: TRBJ2-7
d_call: TRBD1
v_call: TRBV27
clone_size: .

cdr3_nt: TGTGCCAGCAGCCCCAGACAGGGGCTGAACACTGAAGCTTTCTTT
cdr3_aa: CASSPRQGLNTEAFF
j_call: TRBJ1-1
d_call: TRBD1
v_call: TRBV14
clone_size: .

cdr3_nt: TGTGCCAGCTCACCCAGGGACTATGGAAACACCATATATTTT
cdr3_aa: CASSPRDYGNTIYF
j_call: TRBJ1-3
d_call: .
v_call: TRBV18
clone_size: .

cdr3_nt: TGTGCCAGCAGCTTGGGGCCGGGACTACTTTACGAGCAGTACTTC
cdr3_aa: CASSLGPGLLYEQYF
j_call: TRBJ2-7
d_call: TRBD2
v_call: TRBV5-6
clone_size: .

cdr3_nt: TGTGCCAGCAGCCTCCGGGGAGGCATCTATGGCTACACCTTC
cdr3_aa: CASSLRGGIYGYTF
j_call: TRBJ1-2
d_call: .
v_call: TRBV28
clone_size: .

cdr3_nt: TGTGCCTGGAGTGACGATACCGGACTAGCGGGGCTCTCCTACGAGCAGTACTTC
cdr3_aa: CAWSDDTGLAGLSYEQYF
j_call: TRBJ2-7
d_call: TRBD2
v_call: TRBV30
clone_size: once

cdr3_nt: TGTGCCAGCATCGCTAGCGGGAGTTTCCGGGAGCAGTACTTC
cdr3_aa: CASIASGSFREQYF
j_call: TRBJ2-7
d_call: TRBD2
v_call: TRBV27
clone_size: .

cdr3_nt: TGTGCCTGGAGTGTAGAGAGCAATCAGCCCCAGCATTTT
cdr3_aa: CAWSVESNQPQHF
j_call: TRBJ1-5
d_call: .
v_call: TRBV30
clone_size: .

cdr3_nt: TGCGCCAGCAAGCGGGAGAGTGGCACAGATACGCAGTATTTT
cdr3_aa: CASKRESGTDTQYF
j_call: TRBJ2-3
d_call: TRBD2
v_call: TRBV4-3
clone_size: .

cdr3_nt: TGCAGCGCCTCACGAGCAGGGGAGACGGCTGAAGCTTTCTTT
cdr3_aa: CSASRAGETAEAFF
j_call: TRBJ1-1
d_call: .
v_call: TRBV29-1
clone_size: .

cdr3_nt: TGCGCCAGCAGCCAGCCCCAGGGTTCCGGGGAGCTGTTTTTT
cdr3_aa: CASSQPQGSGELFF
j_call: TRBJ2-2
d_call: .
v_call: TRBV4-3
clone_size: once

cdr3_nt: TGTGCCAGCAGCATGACTAGCGGGAGAAACAATGAGCAGTTCTTC
cdr3_aa: CASSMTSGRNNEQFF
j_call: TRBJ2-1
d_call: TRBD2
v_call: TRBV11-3
clone_size: .

cdr3_nt: TGTGCCAGCAGCCAAGATAGGAACAGGGTGATCTACGAGCAGTACTTC
cdr3_aa: CASSQDRNRVIYEQYF
j_call: TRBJ2-7
d_call: .
v_call: TRBV14
clone_size: .